This passage covers 32 T cell receptor beta chains from one sample sequenced in a study of early T cells in non-severe SARS-CoV-2 infection. TCRdb reanalysed the 5' RACE reads using MiXCR and keeps one entry per CDR3 protein. Here the sample spans 46,000 or so distinct CDR3 sequences, roughly 7% being singletons. Sequencing used whole blood. The receptors here all came from an adult who was a healthcare worker with PCR-confirmed SARS-CoV-2 infection or an uninfected control (not recorded which).

With regard to this clonotype: One junction end disagrees with the germline gene, perhaps due to a read error. The chain has TRBV7-2 and TRBJ2-3; 8 bases align to TRBD2. CDR1 is SGHTA, CDR2 FQGNSA, per germline. The CDR3 is 13 residues long. The CDR3 protein is CASSLGSGDMQYF. In nucleotides, the CDR3 is TGTGCCAGCAGCTTAGGTAGCGGGGATATGCAGTATTTT.

The genes are TRBV4-3 and TRBJ1-4; maybe TRBD1 (6 bases). Germline V gene sequence: CDR1 LGHNA, CDR2 YSLEER. Trimming shortened V by 1 base and J by 8 bases, and 11 bases separated the two germline ends. CDR3 length: 14 amino acids. CDR3 coding DNA: TGCGCCAGCAGCCAAGGGCAGGGGAACGAAAAACTGTTTTTT. It translates to CASSQGQGNEKLFF.

V usage is TRBV5-1 and J usage is TRBJ2-5; D remains ambiguous. This CDR3 contains 14 residues. V was cut by 2 bases and J by 5 bases, with 13 bases left in between. Germline loops: CDR1 SGHRS, CDR2 YFSETQ. CDR3: CASSFSSPDETQYF. CDR3 in DNA: TGCGCCAGCAGCTTTTCGAGCCCGGACGAGACCCAGTACTTC.

At least ten counts were recorded for this clonotype. The chain links TRBV3-1 to TRBJ2-5, with 7 bases identical to TRBD1. Germline values: CDR1 LGHDT, CDR2 YNNKEL (reference sequence). The CDR3 has 14 residues. Trimming at V came to 5 bases and at J to 1 base, leaving 4 bases not matched to a gene. CDR3 sequence (DNA): TGTGCCAGCAGCGCCCGGACAGGCCAAGAGACCCAGTACTTC. It specifies CASSARTGQETQYF.

The chain is built from TRBV7-2 and TRBJ1-2; D unclear. CDR1 is SGHTA and CDR2 is FQGNSA in the germline V gene. The V gene lost 3 bases and the J gene lost 8 bases, with 10 bases spanning the gap. This CDR3 is built from 12 residues. The CDR3 nucleotides read TGTGCCAGCAGCTTGTTTGGGCGGGGCTACACCTTC. It yields the protein CASSLFGRGYTF.

This clonotype has at least ten counts. The chain is built from TRBV20-1 and TRBJ1-6; D not resolved. Trimming left V 0 bases short and J 0 bases short, with 9 bases between. In germline, CDR1 is DFQATT, CDR2 SNEGSKA (reference sequence). There are 16 residues in the CDR3. In nucleotides, the CDR3 is TGCAGTGCTAGAGATGACCACAGCTCCTATAATTCACCCCTCCACTTT. As protein: CSARDDHSSYNSPLHF.

This chain joins TRBV27 and TRBJ2-5; 8 nucleotides match TRBD2. CDR1 MNHEY and CDR2 SMNVEV come from the germline V gene (reference sequence). The CDR3 runs 15 residues. With V trimmed by 8 bases and J by 3 bases, 11 bases remained unmatched. CDR3 coding DNA: TGTGCCAGCGGGAACCTAGGGACTAGAGAAGAGACCCAGTACTTC. Translated, it gives CASGNLGTREETQYF.

This sequence joins TRBV20-1 and TRBJ1-3; no clear D. From germline, CDR1 is DFQATT and CDR2 SNEGSKA (reference sequence). Between the trimmed V and J ends, which lost 0 bases and 2 bases, there was a span of 11 bases. The CDR3 runs 15 residues. For the CDR3, the DNA is TGCAGTGCTAGAGATTCCGCGGGTGCTGGAAACACCATATATTTT. This sequence encodes CSARDSAGAGNTIYF.

The CDR3 nucleotides are TGTGCCAGCACGGTGGGGGGAGATTGGGAGACCCAGTACTTC. Its protein is CASTVGGDWETQYF. This chain links TRBV2 with TRBJ2-5; possible D gene TRBD2, 6 bases. Germline loops: CDR1 SNHLY, CDR2 FYNNEI. Trimming stripped 7 bases from V and 5 bases from J, with 17 bases between. This CDR3 region has 14 residues.

This clonotype was observed many times. V and J are TRBV28 and TRBJ2-7; the D is unclear. Germline assignment: CDR1 MDHEN and CDR2 SYDVKM. This CDR3 has 12 amino acids. The ends were cut back, 10 bases at V and 1 base at J, with 11 bases in the middle. The CDR3 coding sequence is TGTGCCACCACCCCGTCGTCCTACGAGCAGTACTTC. It encodes CATTPSSYEQYF.

The CDR3 region is CAWGHLDSYEQYF. Here the CDR3 DNA reads TGTGCCTGGGGACACTTGGACTCCTACGAGCAGTACTTC. The genes are TRBV30 and TRBJ2-7; weak D call: TRBD1 (5 bases). Germline CDR1 reads GTSNPN; CDR2 reads SVGIG (reference sequence). The CDR3 sequence is 13 residues long. With 5 bases removed from V and 0 bases from J, the gap between germline ends came to 11 bases.

This clonotype was counted ten times or more. The chain uses TRBV6-5 and TRBJ1-6; D remains ambiguous. Germline loops: CDR1 MNHEY, CDR2 SVGAGI. V was cut by 2 bases and J by 0 bases, with 14 bases left in between. This CDR3 is 18 amino acids long. The CDR3 DNA follows: TGTGCCAGCAGTTACCAACCTGCTTCCAGCTCCTATAATTCACCCCTCCACTTT. Encoded protein: CASSYQPASSSYNSPLHF.

The sample holds many counts of this clonotype. The genes are TRBV4-3 and TRBJ2-3; 12 nucleotides match TRBD2. Germline assignment: CDR1 LGHNA and CDR2 YSLEER. The trim removed 0 bases at V and 3 bases at J, leaving 4 bases unmatched. The CDR3 is 17 residues long. The CDR3: CASSQDLLAGGTDTQYF. In DNA form, the CDR3 reads TGCGCCAGCAGCCAAGATTTACTAGCGGGGGGAACAGATACGCAGTATTTT.

Concerning this clonotype: A read error may be the cause here, since a much bigger clone is one base away. This chain uses TRBV29-1 with TRBJ1-1, with a tentative D call TRBD1 (5 bases). CDR3 length equals 13 residues. V lost 5 bases, J lost 4 bases, and 14 bases lay in between. Germline lookup yields CDR1 SQVTM and CDR2 ANQGSEA. The CDR3 spells CSVQTVMTTEAFF. The CDR3 DNA reads TGCAGCGTTCAGACAGTCATGACCACTGAAGCTTTCTTT.

This clonotype was seen a handful of times. This chain links TRBV7-6 with TRBJ1-1, with D hard to call. Germline assignment: CDR1 SGHVS and CDR2 FNYEAQ. Trimming pared 5 bases from V and 3 bases from J, leaving 19 bases between. This CDR3 has 16 residues. In nucleotides, the CDR3 is TGTGCCAGCAGCCCCCGTTCTGTGCGGGTCGACACTGAAGCTTTCTTT. It specifies CASSPRSVRVDTEAFF.

Sample share makes this clonotype medium-sized. The V call is TRBV7-2, the J call TRBJ1-1; D may be TRBD1 (6 bases). In germline, CDR1 is SGHTA, CDR2 FQGNSA. Between the trimmed V and J ends, which lost 1 base and 4 bases, there was a span of 19 bases. The CDR3 has 17 residues. This chain's CDR3 is CASSLVAFGGAGTEAFF. CDR3 in DNA: TGTGCCAGCAGCTTAGTAGCGTTCGGGGGCGCGGGCACTGAAGCTTTCTTT. Complete variable domain (other parts from reference TRBV7-2 and TRBJ1-1): GAGVSQSPSNKVTEKGKDVELRCDPISGHTALYWYRQSLGQGLEFLIYFQGNSAPDKSGLPSDRFSAERTGGSVSTLTIQRTQQEDSAVYLCASSLVAFGGAGTEAFFGQGTRLTVV.

This clonotype was counted ten times or more. The rearrangement joins TRBV30 to TRBJ1-1; 11 bases line up with TRBD1. The CDR3 is 12 residues long. Germline V gene data show CDR1 as GTSNPN and CDR2 as SVGIG (reference sequence). V was pared by 5 bases and J by 8 bases, with 4 bases of the junction left unmatched. The CDR3 DNA reads TGTGCCTGGGGACAGGGGGCCGGGGAAGCTTTCTTT. Amino acids: CAWGQGAGEAFF.

At least ten counts were recorded for this clonotype. The chain has TRBV9 and TRBJ1-1; D call uncertain. The V end was cut by 0 bases, the J end by 7 bases, with 10 bases between. The germline V gene has CDR1 SGDLS and CDR2 YYNGEE. The CDR3 loop spans 13 amino acids. CDR3 protein: CASSVGFLGEAFF. The CDR3 DNA follows: TGTGCCAGCAGCGTAGGGTTCCTGGGTGAAGCTTTCTTT.

This chain joins TRBV21-1 and TRBJ1-5; TRBD1 is the table's D call and was not checked against the DNA. TRBV21-1 is marked as a pseudogene. The CDR3 covers 17 residues. The CDR3, as DNA: TGTGCCAGCAGCAAAGAAGGGGGCTTCCGGAGCAATCAGCCCCAGCATTTT. Amino acid sequence: CASSKEGGFRSNQPQHF.

This clonotype occurred many times. The CDR3 spells CSVVGDTQYF. CDR3 DNA sequence: TGCAGCGTTGTCGGTGATACGCAGTATTTT. The chain combines TRBV29-1 with TRBJ2-3; D uncertain. V was pared by 4 bases and J by 6 bases, with 5 bases between. This CDR3 is 10 amino acids long. The V gene's germline CDR1 is SQVTM and CDR2 ANQGSEA.

This rearrangement joins TRBV7-9 to TRBJ2-7, with a possible D match to TRBD2 (6 bases). Trimming removed 7 bases from V and 3 bases from J, with 19 bases in between. The CDR3 is made up of 15 amino acids. Germline CDR1 SEHNR, CDR2 FQNEAQ (reference sequence). The CDR3, as DNA: TGTGCCAGCACAACTGCGGGGACGCCAAACTACGAGCAGTACTTC. Protein: CASTTAGTPNYEQYF.

This chain connects TRBV6-2 or TRBV6-3 to TRBJ2-5; 7 nucleotides align to TRBD1. CDR1 and CDR2 (germline): MNHEY, SVGEGT. V was clipped by 7 bases and J by 0 bases; unmatched bases: 8. CDR3 length: 15 residues. The CDR3 is CASTILGQNQETQYF. The CDR3 DNA sequence: TGTGCCAGCACCATATTGGGACAGAACCAAGAGACCCAGTACTTC.

This clonotype was detected many times. The chain employs TRBV4-3 and TRBJ2-7; TRBD2 matches 8 bases. CDR1 and CDR2 from the germline V gene are LGHNA and YSLEER. This CDR3 has 17 amino acids. V was clipped by 5 bases and J by 2 bases; unmatched bases: 14. The CDR3 DNA sequence: TGCGCCAGCAGCAAAGGCGCGGGGGGCTTAGACACCTACGAGCAGTACTTC. This sequence encodes CASSKGAGGLDTYEQYF.

In its sample, this clonotype was seen a few times. CDR3 nucleotide sequence: TGTGCCAGCAGCCCAGGTCGGAGGGTCCAGTATTTT. Amino acid sequence: CASSPGRRVQYF. The V call is TRBV7-6, the J call TRBJ2-3; weak D call: TRBD2 (6 bases). The CDR3 sequence is 12 residues long. CDR1 SGHVS and CDR2 FNYEAQ come from the germline V gene. The V end was cut by 5 bases, the J end by 12 bases, with 15 bases between.

There are a few counts of this clonotype. This chain connects TRBV7-2 to TRBJ2-4, with TRBD1 identical over 10 bases. The germline CDR1 and CDR2 sequences are SGHTA and FQGNSA. The CDR3 covers 15 residues. With V trimmed by 5 bases and J by 7 bases, 8 bases remained unmatched. CDR3 sequence reads: CASSLGQGEGNIQYF. The CDR3 nucleotides read TGTGCCAGCAGCCTCGGACAGGGGGAAGGCAACATTCAGTACTTC.

This clonotype was counted at least ten times. This sequence joins TRBV28 and TRBJ2-5; either TRBD1 or TRBD2 may supply D (5 bases each). The CDR3 has 13 residues. Trimming pared 3 bases from V and 2 bases from J, leaving 7 bases between. Germline V gives CDR1 MDHEN, CDR2 SYDVKM. The CDR3 region is CASSLGRQETQYF. CDR3 sequence (DNA): TGTGCCAGCAGTTTGGGACGGCAAGAGACCCAGTACTTC.

This clonotype has more than one count but fewer than ten. The chain is built from TRBV5-4 and TRBJ1-2; 8 bases align to TRBD1. The J segment lost 0 bases and the V segment lost 4 bases, leaving 8 bases of the junction unmatched. This CDR3 is 16 amino acids long. Germline V lookup: CDR1 SGHNT, CDR2 YYREEE (reference sequence). In DNA, the CDR3 is TGTGCCAGCAGCCGACCGGGACAGGCCGCTAACTATGGCTACACCTTC. Translating it yields CASSRPGQAANYGYTF. Based on the CDR3 plus reference TRBV5-4 and TRBJ1-2, the full variable domain is ETGVTQSPTHLIKTRGQQVTLRCSSQSGHNTVSWYQQALGQGPQFIFQYYREEENGRGNFPPRFSGLQFPNYSSELNVNALELDDSALYLCASSRPGQAANYGYTFGSGTRLTVV.

This clonotype was found many times. The rearrangement joins TRBV2 to TRBJ1-2; possible D gene TRBD1, 5 bases. Germline CDR1 and CDR2: SNHLY and FYNNEI. There are 14 residues in the CDR3. V gave up 3 bases and J gave up 5 bases, with 13 bases separating them. The CDR3 nucleotides are TGTGCCAGCAGTGACTCCAGGGCCGGGTATGGCTACACCTTC. Translation: CASSDSRAGYGYTF. Combining the CDR3 with reference TRBV2 and TRBJ1-2 gives the whole variable domain EPEVTQTPSHQVTQMGQEVILRCVPISNHLYFYWYRQILGQKVEFLVSFYNNEISEKSEIFDDQFSVERPDGSNFTLKIRSTKLEDSAMYFCASSDSRAGYGYTFGSGTRLTVV.

Comments on this clonotype: Because the CDR3's place on the DNA is in doubt, the DNA is left out and the CDR3 is given as listed by TCRdb. The CDR3 here is CASGPAGAQIRSIF. The chain uses TRBV21-1 and TRBJ2-3; no check of the table's D call, TRBD2, against the DNA was made. TRBV21-1 is designated a pseudogene. The CDR3 is 14 residues long, ends included.

This clonotype was seen more than once but under ten times. At one end, the junction sequence differs from germline, possibly due to a read error. This chain links TRBV12-3 or TRBV12-4 with TRBJ1-2; D remains unclear. The CDR3 spans 15 residues. CDR3 protein: CVSRSYSRTSDGYTF. Written as DNA, the CDR3 is TGTGTCAGCAGGTCATATTCCCGGACGTCCGATGGCTACACCTTC.

The genes are TRBV6-5 and TRBJ2-1; D possibly corresponds to TRBD2 (5 bases). V was clipped by 0 bases and J by 3 bases, with 9 bases between them. The CDR3 sequence is 15 residues long. CDR1 MNHEY and CDR2 SVGAGI come from the germline V gene. The DNA of the CDR3 is TGTGCCAGCAGTTACTCGATCGGGGACTACAATGAGCAGTTCTTC. Amino acid sequence: CASSYSIGDYNEQFF.

V gene TRBV6-6 combines with J gene TRBJ2-7; 7 bases are shared with TRBD2. The CDR3 has 14 amino acids. CDR1 MNHNY and CDR2 SVGAGI come from the germline V gene (reference sequence). V lost 11 bases and J lost 2; bases outside the gene matches: 12. CDR3 nucleotide sequence: TGTGCCGCCTCGATGGGCGGGAGTACCTACGAGCAGTACTTC. Its translation: CAASMGGSTYEQYF.